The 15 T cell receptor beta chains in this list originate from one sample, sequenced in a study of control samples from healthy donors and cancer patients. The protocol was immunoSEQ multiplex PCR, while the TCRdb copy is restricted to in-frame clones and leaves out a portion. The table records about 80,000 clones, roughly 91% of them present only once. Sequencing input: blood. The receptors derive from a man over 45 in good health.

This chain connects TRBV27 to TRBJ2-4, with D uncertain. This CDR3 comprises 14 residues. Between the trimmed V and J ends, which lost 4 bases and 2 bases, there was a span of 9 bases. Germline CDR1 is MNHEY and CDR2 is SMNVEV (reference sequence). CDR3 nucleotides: TGTGCCAGCAGTTCCGCGGTGTCCAAAAACATTCAGTACTTC. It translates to CASSSAVSKNIQYF.

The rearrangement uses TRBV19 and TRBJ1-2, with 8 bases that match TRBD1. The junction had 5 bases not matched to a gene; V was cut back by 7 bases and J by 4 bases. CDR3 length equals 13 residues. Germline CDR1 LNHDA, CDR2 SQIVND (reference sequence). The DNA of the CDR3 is TGTGCCAGTACCCGAGACAGGGGCTATGGCTACACCTTC. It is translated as CASTRDRGYGYTF.

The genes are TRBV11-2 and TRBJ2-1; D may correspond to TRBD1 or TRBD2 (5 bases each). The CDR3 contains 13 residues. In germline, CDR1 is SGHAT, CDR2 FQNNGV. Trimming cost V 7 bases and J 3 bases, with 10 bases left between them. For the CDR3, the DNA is TGTGCCAGCACCCCAGGGAGCTACAATGAGCAGTTCTTC. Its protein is CASTPGSYNEQFF. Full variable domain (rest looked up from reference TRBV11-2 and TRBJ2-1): EAGVAQSPRYKIIEKRQSVAFWCNPISGHATLYWYQQILGQGPKLLIQFQNNGVVDDSQLPKDRFSAERLKGVDSTLKIQPAKLEDSAVYLCASTPGSYNEQFFGPGTRLTVL.

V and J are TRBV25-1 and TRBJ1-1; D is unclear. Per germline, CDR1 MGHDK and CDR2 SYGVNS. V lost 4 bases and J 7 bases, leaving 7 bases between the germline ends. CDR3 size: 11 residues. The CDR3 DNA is TGTGCCAGCAGTGGATCTCTTGAAGCTTTCTTT. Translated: CASSGSLEAFF.

The CDR3 sequence is CASSTPSGTEQYF. The CDR3 DNA reads as TGTGCCAGCAGTACCCCCTCAGGGACCGAGCAGTACTTC. The V and J genes are TRBV6-6 and TRBJ2-7, with D perhaps TRBD1 or TRBD2 (5 bases each). Germline CDR1 MNHNY, CDR2 SVGAGI (reference sequence). Trimming shortened V by 5 bases and J by 6 bases, and 14 bases separated the two germline ends. The CDR3 sequence is 13 residues long.

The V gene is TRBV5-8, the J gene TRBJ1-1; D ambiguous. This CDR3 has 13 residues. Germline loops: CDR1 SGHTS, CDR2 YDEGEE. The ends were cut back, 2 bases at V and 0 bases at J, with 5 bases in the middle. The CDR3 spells CASSLHVNTEAFF. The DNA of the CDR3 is TGTGCCAGCAGCTTACACGTGAACACTGAAGCTTTCTTT.

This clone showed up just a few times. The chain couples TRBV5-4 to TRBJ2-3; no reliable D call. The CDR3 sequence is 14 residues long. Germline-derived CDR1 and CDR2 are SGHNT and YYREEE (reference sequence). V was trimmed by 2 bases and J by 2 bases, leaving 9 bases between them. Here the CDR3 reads CASSLSTHTDTQYF. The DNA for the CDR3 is TGTGCCAGCAGCTTATCCACCCACACAGATACGCAGTATTTT.

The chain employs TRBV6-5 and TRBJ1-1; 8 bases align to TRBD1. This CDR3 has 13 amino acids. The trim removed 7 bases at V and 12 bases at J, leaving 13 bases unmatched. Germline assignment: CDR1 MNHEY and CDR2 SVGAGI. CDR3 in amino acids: CASNQPGTGMTFF. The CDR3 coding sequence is TGTGCCAGCAACCAACCCGGGACAGGTATGACTTTCTTT.

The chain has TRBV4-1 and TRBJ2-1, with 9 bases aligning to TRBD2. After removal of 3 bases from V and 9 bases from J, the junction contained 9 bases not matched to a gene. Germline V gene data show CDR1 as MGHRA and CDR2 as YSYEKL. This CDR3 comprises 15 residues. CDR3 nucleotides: TGCGCCAGCAGCCAGGGGCGGGGGGGCCCTGTTGAGCAGTTCTTC. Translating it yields CASSQGRGGPVEQFF.

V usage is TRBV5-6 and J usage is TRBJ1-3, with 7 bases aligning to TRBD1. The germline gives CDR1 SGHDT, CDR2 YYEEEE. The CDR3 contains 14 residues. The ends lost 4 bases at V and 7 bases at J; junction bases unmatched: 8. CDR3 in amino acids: CASSTTGVGNTIYF. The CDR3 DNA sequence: TGTGCCAGCAGCACCACAGGGGTGGGGAACACCATATATTTT.

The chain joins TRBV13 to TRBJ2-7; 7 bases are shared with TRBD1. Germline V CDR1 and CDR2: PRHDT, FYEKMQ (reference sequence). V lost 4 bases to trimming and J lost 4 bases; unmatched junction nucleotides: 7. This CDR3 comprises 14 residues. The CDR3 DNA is TGTGCCAGCAGCTGGGGACAGACAAAGTACGAGCAGTACTTC. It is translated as CASSWGQTKYEQYF.

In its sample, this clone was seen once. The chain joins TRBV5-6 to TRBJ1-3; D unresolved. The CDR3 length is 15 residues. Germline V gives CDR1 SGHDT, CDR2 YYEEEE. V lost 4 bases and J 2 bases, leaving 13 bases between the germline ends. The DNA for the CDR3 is TGTGCCAGCAGCCACCAGATAAACCCTGGAAACACCATATATTTT. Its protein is CASSHQINPGNTIYF.

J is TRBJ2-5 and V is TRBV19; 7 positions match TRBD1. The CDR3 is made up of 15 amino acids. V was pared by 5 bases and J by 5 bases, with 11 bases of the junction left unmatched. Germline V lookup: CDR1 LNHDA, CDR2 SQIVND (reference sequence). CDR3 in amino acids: CASSPRQGRVETQYF. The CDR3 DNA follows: TGTGCCAGTAGTCCGAGACAGGGTAGGGTTGAGACCCAGTACTTC. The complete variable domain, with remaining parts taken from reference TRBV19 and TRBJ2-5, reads DGGITQSPKYLFRKEGQNVTLSCEQNLNHDAMYWYRQDPGQGLRLIYYSQIVNDFQKGDIAEGYSVSREKKESFPLTVTSAQKNPTAFYLCASSPRQGRVETQYFGPGTRLLVL.

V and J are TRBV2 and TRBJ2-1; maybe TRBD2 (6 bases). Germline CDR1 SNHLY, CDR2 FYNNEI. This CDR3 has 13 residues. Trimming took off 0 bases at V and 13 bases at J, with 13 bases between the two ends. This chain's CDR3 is CASSEASGGEQFF. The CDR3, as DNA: TGTGCCAGCAGTGAAGCTTCCGGAGGGGAACAGTTCTTC.

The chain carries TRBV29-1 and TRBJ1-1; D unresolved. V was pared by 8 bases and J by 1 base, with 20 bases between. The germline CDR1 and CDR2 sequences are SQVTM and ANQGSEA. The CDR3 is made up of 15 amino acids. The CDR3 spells CSTDNPGRGNTEAFF. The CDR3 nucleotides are TGCAGCACTGATAACCCCGGACGGGGGAACACTGAAGCTTTCTTT.